Listed below are T cell receptor beta chains from one sample, sequenced in a study of T cell responses to AZD1222 COVID-19 vaccine. Only in-frame clones appear in the TCRdb table, and some are missing; sequencing was by immunoSEQ multiplex PCR. This sample has about 120,000 clones, with 90% to 95% found just once. The sequenced sample was peripheral blood, obtained on day 0 of AZD1222 vaccination. These receptors all come from an adult in good health. Both conserved end residues are trimmed from each CDR3.

J: TRBJ1-3
V: TRBV7-2
CDR3: ASSHGTVRSGNTIY

J: TRBJ1-1
V: TRBV18
CDR3: ASSPWVSGEGTEAF

J: TRBJ2-7
V: TRBV7-9
CDR3: ASSGVSYEQY

J: TRBJ2-1
V: TRBV27
CDR3: ASMGVNEQF

J: TRBJ1-2
V: TRBV10-3
CDR3: ATQDSPFYGYT

J: TRBJ2-1
V: TRBV2
CDR3: ASSEFYEQF

J: TRBJ2-7
V: TRBV21-1
CDR3: ASSKEQTYEQY

J: TRBJ1-1
V: TRBV13
CDR3: ASSLEEKPIEAF

J: TRBJ1-3
V: TRBV5-1
CDR3: ASSSAASGNTIY

J: TRBJ1-3
V: TRBV7-9
CDR3: ASSIDENTIY

J: TRBJ2-7
V: TRBV13
CDR3: ASSTAGAAYEQY

J: TRBJ2-1
V: TRBV19
CDR3: ASRRLAGGNEQF

J: TRBJ1-5
V: TRBV18
CDR3: ASSPGQGQPQH

J: TRBJ1-1
V: TRBV6-5
CDR3: ASSYQGSQSEAF

J: TRBJ2-7
V: TRBV6-4
CDR3: ASSDGLNEQY

J: TRBJ2-7
V: TRBV27
CDR3: ASNRREAWEQY

J: TRBJ2-1
V: TRBV5-1
CDR3: ASSVGHNEQF

J: TRBJ2-3
V: TRBV11-2
CDR3: ASSSVPGQGQSTQY

J: TRBJ1-5
V: TRBV6-1
CDR3: ASSEGGQSSNQPQH